These T cell receptor beta chains were read from a single sample in a study of T cells in Graves' hyperthyroidism and ophthalmopathy. TCRdb reanalysed the multiplex PCR reads using MiXCR and keeps one entry per CDR3 protein. The sample contains about 300,000 distinct CDR3 sequences, around a fifth of which appear only once. The specimen sequenced was blood. Receptors were obtained from a man aged 50 to 60 with Graves' ophthalmopathy. Each CDR3 is given with its conserved first and last residue. The D gene is left open where the match is weak. Size values are once, few and many counts, or a class for expanded clones, and some rows have none.

CDR3 DNA	CDR3 protein	J gene	D gene	CDR3 length	clone size	V gene
TGCAGTGCTAGGGAACAACCAAACACTGAAGCTTTCTTT	CSAREQPNTEAFF	TRBJ1-1	-	13	few	TRBV20-1
TGTGCCTGGAGGGGTCCTGGGACAGTTCATAATCAGCCCCAGCATTTT	CAWRGPGTVHNQPQHF	TRBJ1-5	TRBD1	16	many	TRBV30
TGCGCCAGCAGCTCGGGACAGGGGAGGAACGAGCAGTACTTC	CASSSGQGRNEQYF	TRBJ2-7	TRBD1	14	many	TRBV5-1
TGCGCCAGCAGCCGGACTAGCGGGAGTGGCGAGCAGTACTTC	CASSRTSGSGEQYF	TRBJ2-7	TRBD2	14	few	TRBV5-1
TGTGCCACCAGCTCCCGAAGCGGGAGTTCCCCCTACGAGCAGTACTTC	CATSSRSGSSPYEQYF	TRBJ2-7	TRBD2	16	-	TRBV15
TGTGCCAGCACCCCAGGTGGGGCCAACGTCCTGACTTTC	CASTPGGANVLTF	TRBJ2-6	-	13	few	TRBV28
TGTGCCACCAGTCGGGGACAGGTCCTCGAGCAGTACTTC	CATSRGQVLEQYF	TRBJ2-7	TRBD1	13	-	TRBV6-1
TGTGCCAGCAGTTCCCGCAGGGGGCTCGGCGAGCAGTACTTC	CASSSRRGLGEQYF	TRBJ2-7	TRBD1	14	many	TRBV28
TGTGCCAGCATCAAGGGACTAGCGGGAGGGCTAACCTACAATGAGCAGTTCTTC	CASIKGLAGGLTYNEQFF	TRBJ2-1	TRBD2	18	many	TRBV11-2
TGCGCCAGCAGCCAAGAAGCGGGACCCACAGATACGCAGTATTTT	CASSQEAGPTDTQYF	TRBJ2-3	TRBD2	15	few	TRBV4-1
TGTGCCAGCAGTGAAAACAGGAAGAACACTGAAGCTTTCTTT	CASSENRKNTEAFF	TRBJ1-1	-	14	-	TRBV2
TGCGCCAGCAGCAAGACAGGGGGAAACGAGCAGTACTTC	CASSKTGGNEQYF	TRBJ2-7	TRBD1	13	many	TRBV5-1
TGTGCCAGCAGCTTGAATCCGGGGAAGTATGGCTACACCTTC	CASSLNPGKYGYTF	TRBJ1-2	-	14	-	TRBV5-5
TGTGCCAGCACGTGGGCAGGGGGCGAGCAGTACTTC	CASTWAGGEQYF	TRBJ2-7	TRBD1	12	few	TRBV28
TGTGCCACCTCGTTATACGGGACGGGCACAGATACGCAGTATTTT	CATSLYGTGTDTQYF	TRBJ2-3	-	15	few	TRBV6-1
TGTGCCAGCAGTCCCTCCGGGACTAGCGGGAGAGAGACCCAGTACTTC	CASSPSGTSGRETQYF	TRBJ2-5	TRBD2	16	many	TRBV28
TGCGCCAGCAGCCGAGGGCAGACTAATGAAAAACTGTTTTTT	CASSRGQTNEKLFF	TRBJ1-4	-	14	many	TRBV4-1
TGTGCTAGTGGGACGGGCGGCGGAGAGACCCAGTACTTC	CASGTGGGETQYF	TRBJ2-5	-	13	few	TRBV12-5
TGTGCCAGCAGTTCCCACTCTGCACAGGGGGGTTACGAGCAGTACTTC	CASSSHSAQGGYEQYF	TRBJ2-7	TRBD1	16	-	TRBV27
TGTGCCAGTAGTATGACCGGGCAGAAGGGGTATCAGCCCCAGCATTTT	CASSMTGQKGYQPQHF	TRBJ1-5	-	16	-	TRBV19